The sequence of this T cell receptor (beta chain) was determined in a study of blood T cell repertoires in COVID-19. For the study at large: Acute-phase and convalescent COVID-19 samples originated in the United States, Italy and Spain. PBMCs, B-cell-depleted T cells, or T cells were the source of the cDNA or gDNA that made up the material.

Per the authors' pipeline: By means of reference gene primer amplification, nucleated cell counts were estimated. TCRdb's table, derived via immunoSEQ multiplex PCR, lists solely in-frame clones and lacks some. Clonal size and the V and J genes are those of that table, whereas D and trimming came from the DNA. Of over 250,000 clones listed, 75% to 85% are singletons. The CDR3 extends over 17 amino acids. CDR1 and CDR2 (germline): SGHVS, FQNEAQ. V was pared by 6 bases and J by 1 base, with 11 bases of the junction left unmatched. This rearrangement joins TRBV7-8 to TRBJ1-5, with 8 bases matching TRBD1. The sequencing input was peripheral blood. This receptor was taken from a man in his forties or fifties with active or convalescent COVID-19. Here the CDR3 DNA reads TGTGCCAGCAGGGCAGGGGGCTTCTTAGGGAGCAATCAGCCCCAGCATTTT. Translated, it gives CASRAGGFLGSNQPQHF.